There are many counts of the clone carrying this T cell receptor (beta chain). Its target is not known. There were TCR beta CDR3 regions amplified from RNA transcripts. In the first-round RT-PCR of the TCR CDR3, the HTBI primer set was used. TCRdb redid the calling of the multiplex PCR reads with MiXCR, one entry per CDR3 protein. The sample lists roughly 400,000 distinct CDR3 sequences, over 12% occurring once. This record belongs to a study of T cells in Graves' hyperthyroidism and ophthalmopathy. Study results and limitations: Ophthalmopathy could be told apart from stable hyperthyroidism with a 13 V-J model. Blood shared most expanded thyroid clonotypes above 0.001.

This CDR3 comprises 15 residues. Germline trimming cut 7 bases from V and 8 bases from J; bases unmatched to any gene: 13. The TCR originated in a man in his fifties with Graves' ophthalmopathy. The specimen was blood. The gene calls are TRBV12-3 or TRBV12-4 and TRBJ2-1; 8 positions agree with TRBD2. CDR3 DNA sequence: TGTGCCAGCATCCCCGGAGCGGGAGCGGGCGATGAGCAGTTCTTC. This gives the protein CASIPGAGAGDEQFF.